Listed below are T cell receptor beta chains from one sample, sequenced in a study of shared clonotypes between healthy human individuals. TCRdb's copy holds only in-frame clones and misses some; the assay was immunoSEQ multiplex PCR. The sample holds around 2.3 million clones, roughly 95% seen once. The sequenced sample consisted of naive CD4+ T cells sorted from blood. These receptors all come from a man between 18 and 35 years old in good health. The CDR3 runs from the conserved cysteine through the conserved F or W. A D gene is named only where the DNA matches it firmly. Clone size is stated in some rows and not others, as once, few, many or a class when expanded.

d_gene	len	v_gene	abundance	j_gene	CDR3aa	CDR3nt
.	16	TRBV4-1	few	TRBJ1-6	CASSEGSGRYNSPLHF	TGCGCCAGCAGCGAGGGGTCAGGGCGGTATAATTCACCCCTCCACTTT
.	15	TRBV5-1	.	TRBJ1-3	CASSLERGAGNTIYF	TGCGCCAGCAGCTTGGAGCGAGGGGCTGGAAACACCATATATTTT
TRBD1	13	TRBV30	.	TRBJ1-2	CAWNRQGAHGYTF	TGTGCCTGGAATCGACAGGGGGCGCATGGCTACACCTTC
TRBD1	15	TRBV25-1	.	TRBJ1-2	CASRETGTGTYGYTF	TGTGCCAGCAGAGAGACCGGGACAGGGACCTATGGCTACACCTTC
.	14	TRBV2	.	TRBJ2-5	CASSATGYQETQYF	TGTGCCAGCAGTGCAACAGGGTACCAAGAGACCCAGTACTTC
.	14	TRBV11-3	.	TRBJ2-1	CASSSHGSYNEQFF	TGTGCCAGCAGCTCCCACGGCTCCTACAATGAGCAGTTCTTC
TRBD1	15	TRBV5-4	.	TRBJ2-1	CASSSVDRVYNEQFF	TGTGCCAGCAGCTCGGTGGACAGGGTTTACAATGAGCAGTTCTTC
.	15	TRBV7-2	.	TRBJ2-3	CASTQRGFRTDTQYF	TGTGCCAGCACCCAAAGAGGGTTTAGAACAGATACGCAGTATTTT
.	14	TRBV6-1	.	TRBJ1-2	CAIRTSGSNYGYTF	TGTGCCATCCGGACTTCCGGATCTAACTATGGCTACACCTTC
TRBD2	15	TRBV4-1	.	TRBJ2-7	CASSQGLAGNYEQYF	TGCGCCAGCAGCCAGGGACTAGCGGGAAACTACGAGCAGTACTTC